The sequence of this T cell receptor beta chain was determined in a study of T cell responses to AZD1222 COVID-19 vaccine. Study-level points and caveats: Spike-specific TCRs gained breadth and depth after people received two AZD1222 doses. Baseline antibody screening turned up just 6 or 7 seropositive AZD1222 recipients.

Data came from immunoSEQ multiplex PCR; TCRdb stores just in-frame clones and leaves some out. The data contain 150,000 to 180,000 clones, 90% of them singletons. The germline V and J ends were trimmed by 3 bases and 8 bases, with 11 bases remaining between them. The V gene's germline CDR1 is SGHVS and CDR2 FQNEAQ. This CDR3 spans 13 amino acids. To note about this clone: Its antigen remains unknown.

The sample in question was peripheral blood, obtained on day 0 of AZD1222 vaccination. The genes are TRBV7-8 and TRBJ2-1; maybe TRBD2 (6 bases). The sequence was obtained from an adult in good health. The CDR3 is CASSFRLDDEQFF. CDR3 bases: TGTGCCAGCAGCTTCCGACTAGACGATGAGCAGTTCTTC.